The following is a T cell receptor (beta chain) sequence with its context. The antigen remains undetermined. Time point given: persistent/refractory GD, antithyroid drugs over 5 years with positive TRAb. From PBMCs, RNA was extracted and then used to make the TCR library. V was shortened by 4 bases and J by 7 bases, with 11 bases between the two germline ends. Germline V gene sequence: CDR1 SGHTA, CDR2 FQGNSA. This CDR3 comprises 13 residues. This entry comes from a study of regulatory T cells in long-lasting Graves disease. Broader study findings: Among persistent patients, a larger number of public clonotypes were shared (roughly 2,700) than among newly diagnosed patients (more than 850). Persistent disease favored TRBV28, TRBJ1-2 and TRBJ2-5.

Libraries of TCR beta came from iRepertoire HTBI primers plus Arm-PCR of CDR3 regions. TCRdb processed the multiplex PCR reads anew with MiXCR; each CDR3 protein has one entry. The sample lists approximately 440,000 distinct CDR3 sequences, about 20% occurring once. This chain links TRBV7-2 with TRBJ1-5; D is possibly TRBD1 (5 bases). The receptor was derived from a female donor with Graves disease. Source: peripheral blood mononuclear cells (PBMCs), taken when the disease was refractory, from a patient treated with antithyroid drugs. The CDR3 DNA reads TGTGCCAGCAGCTCCTCCAGGGTCCAGCCCCAGCATTTT. Its protein is CASSSSRVQPQHF.